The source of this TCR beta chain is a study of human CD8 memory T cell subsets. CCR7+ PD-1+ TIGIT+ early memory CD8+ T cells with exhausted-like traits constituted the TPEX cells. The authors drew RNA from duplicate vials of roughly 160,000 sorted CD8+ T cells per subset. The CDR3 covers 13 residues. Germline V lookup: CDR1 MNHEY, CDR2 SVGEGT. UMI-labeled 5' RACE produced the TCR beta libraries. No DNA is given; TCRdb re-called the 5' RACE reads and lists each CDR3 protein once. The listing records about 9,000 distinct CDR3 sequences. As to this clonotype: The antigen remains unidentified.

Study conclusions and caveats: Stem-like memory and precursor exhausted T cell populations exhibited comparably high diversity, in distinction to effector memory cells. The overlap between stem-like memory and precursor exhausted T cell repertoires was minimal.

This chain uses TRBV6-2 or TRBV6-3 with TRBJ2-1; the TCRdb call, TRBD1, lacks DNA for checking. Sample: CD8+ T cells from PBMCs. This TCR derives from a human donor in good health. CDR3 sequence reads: CASSGTVYNEQFF.